Detailed here is one T cell receptor (beta chain). The target antigen is unknown. Sorted-subset replicate PCRs used around 0.2 ug DNA, some 33,000 T cell genomes. Assay used: immunoSEQ multiplex PCR; TCRdb lists only in-frame clones, some missing. The data contain 2 million to 2.5 million clones, more than 85% of them singletons. The sample is drawn from a study of shared clonotypes between healthy human individuals. Study-wide findings and caveats: In this cohort, only blood was sampled, and tissue repertoires likely differ. Rarefaction exposed incomplete sorted-subset sequencing despite large depth.

The CDR3 consists of 15 residues. The V and J ends lost 6 bases and 1 base respectively, with 16 bases between them. Germline V CDR1 and CDR2: MNHEY, SMNVEV (reference sequence). The receptor's source is a man aged 18 to 35 in good health. Some clones in this sample may be carry-over from other donors' samples. Sequencing input: naive CD4+ T cells from PBMCs. Subset described: CD45RA+ positively selected. The chain carries TRBV27 and TRBJ2-7, with D perhaps being TRBD1 or TRBD2 (5 bases each). The CDR3 protein is CASRGLGVGSYEQYF. The DNA of the CDR3 is TGTGCCAGCAGGGGGTTGGGGGTGGGGTCCTACGAGCAGTACTTC.